This TCR beta chain was sequenced for a study of shared clonotypes between healthy human individuals. Study background: Samples came from a couple of female and a few male donors aged 18 to 49. Study-wide results and limits: Deeper or shallower sequencing was expected to change how clonotypes are shared among donors.

Remarks on this clone: Antigen: not known.

Germline V lookup: CDR1 MNHEY, CDR2 SMNVEV (reference sequence). The CDR3 runs to 15 residues. The V end was cut by 11 bases, the J end by 3 bases, with 22 bases between. The sequencing of unsorted PBMC DNA took place on ten immunoSEQ deep assay plates. Sequencing was performed with immunoSEQ multiplex PCR; in TCRdb, only in-frame clones are kept and a portion is missing. The data contain roughly 500,000 clones, more than 65% of them singletons. Genomic DNA for unsorted samples, which was extracted with the QIAamp DNA Blood Mini kit, came from some 84 million PBMCs. The V and J genes are TRBV27 and TRBJ1-1, with D possibly TRBD1 on 5 matching bases. Sequencing was carried out using PBMCs. The sequence derives from a woman in her thirties or forties in good health. Some clones in this sample may be carry-over from other donors' samples. CDR3 sequence (DNA): TGTGCCTCTCGCTATTATGGGGGGGAGGACACTGAAGCTTTCTTT. Translation gives CASRYYGGEDTEAFF.